This TCR beta chain was observed in a study of shared clonotypes between healthy human individuals. Regarding this clone: Its target is unknown. The same CDR3 is also encoded by other DNA sequences in this sample.

Study-wide findings and caveats: The study generally estimated greater richness for naive than memory subsets.

The CDR3 is 14 amino acids. V dropped 3 bases and J dropped 3 bases, with 9 bases sitting between them. Germline V gene sequence: CDR1 MNHEY, CDR2 SMNVEV (reference sequence). The naive CD8 population came from CD45RO-negative cells selected for CCR7, without terminally differentiated effector memory CD45RA+ cells. The assay ran at deep level. The authors split each subset's genomic DNA evenly across several immunoSEQ plates. TCRdb's copy holds only in-frame clones and misses some; the assay was immunoSEQ multiplex PCR. Among approximately 2,000,000 clones, around 93% were seen once, and the ten largest hold 1.5% to 2%.

Sequencing was carried out using naive CD8+ T cells from PBMCs. The receptor's source is a man younger than 35 in good health. Some clones in this sample may be carry-over from other donors' samples. This chain links TRBV27 with TRBJ1-5, with D hard to call. The CDR3 bases are TGTGCCAGCAGTTTTTCGGGGTCCAATCAGCCCCAGCATTTT. Amino acids: CASSFSGSNQPQHF.